A single sample gave rise to the 28 T cell receptor beta chains below, sequenced in a study of cytomegalovirus exposure and HLA in healthy donors. Vbeta (60) and Jbeta (13) primers were used in the PCR. TCRdb keeps only in-frame clones here, not all; method: immunoSEQ multiplex PCR. The sample has 95,000 to 150,000 clones; 65% to 85% are singletons. The sample was PBMCs. The receptors originated from a man younger than 35 in good health and CMV-seropositive.

The V and J genes are TRBV9 and TRBJ1-4; no firm D call. The CDR3 loop spans 13 amino acids. CDR1 and CDR2 (germline): SGDLS, YYNGEE. V was pared by 3 bases and J by 5 bases, with 8 bases between. Here the CDR3 reads CASSGAPNEKLFF. CDR3 coding DNA: TGTGCCAGCAGCGGGGCCCCAAATGAAAAACTGTTTTTT.

The CDR3 DNA is TGTGCCAGCAGCGTGGGAAGTGGACTAGACTTGGCCATCGATACGCAGTATTTT. It encodes CASSVGSGLDLAIDTQYF. This rearrangement joins TRBV11-2 to TRBJ2-3, with 7 positions matching TRBD2. V trimming: 5 bases; J trimming: 6 bases; junction bases outside the gene matches: 20. CDR3 length equals 18 residues. Germline CDR1 reads SGHAT; CDR2 reads FQNNGV.

Note on this clone: A read error may produce the germline difference seen at one junction end. The same CDR3 also results from other DNA sequences found in this sample. The chain uses TRBV6-5 and TRBJ1-6; D is ambiguous. Germline lookup yields CDR1 MNHEY and CDR2 SVGAGI. This CDR3 has 15 residues. Written as DNA, the CDR3 is TGTGCCAGCAGACGTCAAGCCTCCTATAATTCCCCCCTCCACTTT. This gives the protein CASRRQASYNSPLHF.

J is TRBJ2-7 and V is TRBV30; D perhaps matches TRBD2 (5 bases). The CDR3 is made up of 11 amino acids. Germline CDR1 reads GTSNPN; CDR2 reads SVGIG (reference sequence). The V end lost 2 bases, the J end lost 4 bases, and 6 bases lay between the germline ends. The CDR3 here is CAWSTGYEQYF. The DNA of the CDR3 is TGTGCCTGGAGTACGGGGTACGAGCAGTACTTC.

The chain has TRBV10-3 and TRBJ2-6; D is perhaps TRBD2 (6 bases). Germline V gene sequence: CDR1 ENHRY, CDR2 SYGVKD. Between the trimmed V and J ends, which lost 8 bases and 4 bases, there was a span of 12 bases. The CDR3 is 14 residues long. In nucleotides, the CDR3 is TGTGCCATCGGGGGGATGGCGGGGGCCAACGTCCTGACTTTC. Translation: CAIGGMAGANVLTF.

CDR3 sequence: CASSPFEASYNSPLHF. CDR3 DNA sequence: TGCGCCAGCAGCCCCTTTGAGGCCTCCTATAATTCACCCCTCCACTTT. The chain has TRBV4-1 and TRBJ1-6; D is unclear. The germline V gene has CDR1 MGHRA and CDR2 YSYEKL. The V and J ends lost 4 bases and 0 bases respectively, with 10 bases between them. The CDR3 is 16 amino acids.

In its sample, this clone was seen once. The identical CDR3 is also encoded by other nucleotide sequences in the sample. The J gene is TRBJ2-5, the V gene TRBV30, with D maybe TRBD1 (5 bases). The CDR3 length is 14 residues. Trimming removed 2 bases at V and 2 bases at J, with 12 bases between. Germline CDR1 is GTSNPN and CDR2 is SVGIG (reference sequence). Written as DNA, the CDR3 is TGTGCCTGGAGTACAGACAGAGCACAAGAGACCCAGTACTTC. This encodes CAWSTDRAQETQYF. Supplemented by reference TRBV30 and TRBJ2-5, the full variable domain reads SQTIHQWPATLVQPVGSPLSLECTVEGTSNPNLYWYRQAAGRGLQLLFYSVGIGQISSEVPQNLSASRPQDRQFILSSKKLLLSDSGFYLCAWSTDRAQETQYFGPGTRLLVL.

The chain is built from TRBV4-1 and TRBJ2-2; no clear D gene. Trimming took off 0 bases at V and 2 bases at J, with 7 bases between the two ends. The CDR3 has 15 amino acids. The germline V gene encodes CDR1 MGHRA and CDR2 YSYEKL. CDR3 loop: CASSQEPLNTGELFF. DNA of the CDR3: TGCGCCAGCAGCCAAGAGCCTCTAAACACCGGGGAGCTGTTTTTT.

This sequence joins TRBV4-1 and TRBJ2-1, with 7 bases identical to TRBD2. With 1 base clipped from V and 1 base from J, the junction kept 10 bases outside the gene matches. The CDR3 consists of 18 residues. The germline gives CDR1 MGHRA, CDR2 YSYEKL. CDR3 residues: CASSQGLGGRGSYNEQFF. CDR3 DNA: TGCGCCAGCAGCCAAGGATTAGGCGGGAGAGGATCCTACAATGAGCAGTTCTTC.

V is TRBV5-1 and J is TRBJ1-1; TRBD1 aligns across 7 bases. This CDR3 comprises 14 residues. The V gene end was trimmed by 1 base and the J gene end by 3 bases; junction bases not matched to a gene: 3. Germline lookup yields CDR1 SGHRS and CDR2 YFSETQ. The CDR3 coding sequence is TGCGCCAGCAGCTTGAACCAGGGGGACACTGAAGCTTTCTTT. It codes for CASSLNQGDTEAFF.

The chain combines TRBV10-3 with TRBJ1-4; D is unresolved. V dropped 0 bases and J dropped 9 bases, with 5 bases sitting between them. The CDR3 has 12 residues. Germline values: CDR1 ENHRY, CDR2 SYGVKD. The CDR3 spells CAISESGQKLFF. CDR3 coding DNA: TGTGCCATCAGTGAGTCGGGCCAAAAACTGTTTTTT.

Points on this clone: Additional DNA sequences in this sample encode the identical CDR3. V and J are TRBV10-2 and TRBJ1-2; D not resolved. Trimming took off 3 bases at V and 7 bases at J, with 12 bases between the two ends. Germline CDR1 and CDR2: WSHSY and SAAADI. This CDR3 has 13 residues. CDR3 sequence: CASSDLGGGGYTF. In DNA, the CDR3 is TGCGCCAGCAGTGATTTAGGCGGCGGTGGCTACACCTTC.

The V call is TRBV2, the J call TRBJ1-1; 7 nucleotides match TRBD1. Germline V gene data show CDR1 as SNHLY and CDR2 as FYNNEI. With 2 bases clipped from V and 10 bases from J, the junction kept 13 bases outside the gene matches. The CDR3 consists of 15 residues. The CDR3 spells CASSEQGVADSRAFF. Written as DNA, the CDR3 is TGTGCCAGCAGTGAACAGGGGGTGGCGGACAGCAGAGCTTTCTTT.

The J gene is TRBJ2-7, the V gene TRBV7-8, with TRBD2 matching 12 bases. Looked up from germline, CDR1 is SGHVS and CDR2 is FQNEAQ. The V and J ends lost 5 bases and 4 bases, in that order; junction bases with no gene match: 6. The CDR3 totals 15 residues. This CDR3 is CASSRGTSGRYEQYF. The CDR3 nucleotides read TGTGCCAGCAGCCGCGGGACTAGCGGGCGGTACGAGCAGTACTTC.

This clone was seen a handful of times. The rearrangement uses TRBV10-3 and TRBJ2-2, with 8 bases that match TRBD2. Per the germline V gene, CDR1 is ENHRY and CDR2 is SYGVKD. After removal of 3 bases from V and 5 bases from J, the junction contained 14 bases not matched to a gene. The CDR3 is 18 amino acids. CDR3 protein: CAISDVWGSGINTGELFF. The CDR3 region has the DNA TGTGCCATCAGTGACGTATGGGGTAGCGGGATAAATACCGGGGAGCTGTTTTTT.

The chain has TRBV19 and TRBJ2-1, with TRBD2 identical over 7 bases. This CDR3 has 14 amino acids. With V trimmed by 5 bases and J by 5 bases, 6 bases remained unmatched. The germline gives CDR1 LNHDA, CDR2 SQIVND (reference sequence). CDR3 sequence (DNA): TGTGCCAGTAGTCGAGCGGGAACAAACAATGAGCAGTTCTTC. This gives the protein CASSRAGTNNEQFF.

The V and J genes are TRBV19 and TRBJ1-5; 8 positions match TRBD1. The CDR3 contains 16 residues. The germline V gene encodes CDR1 LNHDA and CDR2 SQIVND (reference sequence). The J segment lost 0 bases and the V segment lost 5 bases, leaving 6 bases of the junction unmatched. DNA for the CDR3: TGTGCCAGTAGTCCGCGGACAGGGAATAGCAATCAGCCCCAGCATTTT. It yields the protein CASSPRTGNSNQPQHF.

The gene calls are TRBV7-2 and TRBJ2-7, with D possibly matching TRBD2 (7 bases). V gave up 3 bases and J gave up 3 bases, with 21 bases separating them. Germline-derived CDR1 and CDR2 are SGHTA and FQGNSA. The CDR3 is made up of 17 amino acids. DNA for the CDR3: TGTGCCAGCAGCTTTCTCTACCGGGGGGCTCGGCTCTACGAGCAGTACTTC. Translating it yields CASSFLYRGARLYEQYF.

The gene calls are TRBV5-1 and TRBJ2-3; D is undetermined. Germline CDR1 reads SGHRS; CDR2 reads YFSETQ. The CDR3 consists of 15 residues. Trimming pared 1 base from V and 1 base from J, leaving 10 bases between. The CDR3 bases are TGCGCCAGCAGCTTGTTCAGGCCGCGCACAGATACGCAGTATTTT. This gives the protein CASSLFRPRTDTQYF.

The rearrangement links TRBV5-6 to TRBJ2-7; TRBD1 aligns across 9 bases. The CDR3 runs 15 residues. V was clipped by 4 bases and J by 5 bases; unmatched bases: 10. Germline V lookup: CDR1 SGHDT, CDR2 YYEEEE. The CDR3, as DNA: TGTGCCAGCAGCGGAAAGGGACAGGGTGTCAACGAGCAGTACTTC. This encodes CASSGKGQGVNEQYF.

The chain recombines TRBV2 with TRBJ1-1; possible D gene TRBD1, 5 bases. V lost 3 bases and J lost 7, with 15 bases in between. Germline V CDR1 and CDR2: SNHLY, FYNNEI. This CDR3 spans 14 amino acids. Written as DNA, the CDR3 is TGTGCCAGCAGTGAGGGCAGGAGCGGGGGTGAAGCTTTCTTT. This encodes CASSEGRSGGEAFF.

J is TRBJ2-7 and V is TRBV4-2, with D perhaps TRBD2 (5 bases). Looked up from germline, CDR1 is LGHNA and CDR2 is YNFKEQ. The CDR3 has 16 residues. Trimming shortened V by 0 bases and J by 2 bases, and 14 bases separated the two germline ends. In nucleotides, the CDR3 is TGTGCCAGCAGCCAAGATAGGTCTAGCCCGACCTACGAGCAGTACTTC. Protein sequence: CASSQDRSSPTYEQYF.

The genes are TRBV5-4 and TRBJ2-1, with a tentative D call TRBD2 (6 bases). Germline CDR1 reads SGHNT; CDR2 reads YYREEE (reference sequence). This CDR3 is built from 14 residues. V lost 0 bases and J lost 9, with 13 bases in between. CDR3 protein: CASSLGVLGGEQFF. As DNA, the CDR3 is TGTGCCAGCAGCTTGGGAGTATTGGGGGGTGAGCAGTTCTTC.

The V and J genes are TRBV6-1 and TRBJ1-3; D may be TRBD1 (6 bases). Germline V gene lookup returns CDR1 MNHNS and CDR2 SASEGT. The CDR3 consists of 13 residues. V lost 7 bases, J lost 0 bases, and 7 bases lay in between. The CDR3 loop reads CASNRDSGNTIYF. CDR3 sequence (DNA): TGTGCCAGCAACAGGGACTCTGGAAACACCATATATTTT.

The rearrangement joins TRBV5-1 to TRBJ1-3, with TRBD1 as a possible D gene (6 bases). V dropped 7 bases and J dropped 2 bases, with 13 bases sitting between them. There are 14 residues in the CDR3. Germline V gives CDR1 SGHRS, CDR2 YFSETQ. The CDR3 sequence: CASRSGVTGNTIYF. The DNA for the CDR3 is TGCGCCAGCCGGTCAGGGGTAACTGGAAACACCATATATTTT.

The chain couples TRBV7-2 to TRBJ2-5; 8 nucleotides match TRBD1. The J call may be mistaken, given a closer DNA end match to TRBJ2-7. The length of the CDR3 is 14 residues. Germline V gene lookup returns CDR1 SGHTA and CDR2 FQGNSA. The CDR3 sequence is CASSRGQGRDEQYF. For the CDR3, the DNA is TGTGCCAGCAGCCGTGGACAGGGCCGCGACGAGCAGTACTTC.

The chain combines TRBV27 with TRBJ1-2; D ambiguous. There are 14 residues in the CDR3. The germline gives CDR1 MNHEY, CDR2 SMNVEV (reference sequence). The V and J ends lost 0 bases and 2 bases respectively, with 7 bases between them. The CDR3 nucleotides read TGTGCCAGCAGTTTATCTGCAGGCAACTATGGCTACACCTTC. It encodes CASSLSAGNYGYTF.

The chain recombines TRBV18 with TRBJ1-2; 9 bases align to TRBD1. This CDR3 spans 16 amino acids. Germline lookup yields CDR1 KGHSH and CDR2 LQKENI. Trimming took 4 bases from V and 4 from J; bases not matched to a gene: 10. The CDR3 coding sequence is TGTGCCAGCTCACTATCGACAGGGGGTGAAGGCTATGGCTACACCTTC. Amino acids: CASSLSTGGEGYGYTF. Complete variable domain (other parts from reference TRBV18 and TRBJ1-2): NAGVMQNPRHLVRRRGQEARLRCSPMKGHSHVYWYRQLPEEGLKFMVYLQKENIIDESGMPKERFSAEFPKEGPSILRIQQVVRGDSAAYFCASSLSTGGEGYGYTFGSGTRLTVV.